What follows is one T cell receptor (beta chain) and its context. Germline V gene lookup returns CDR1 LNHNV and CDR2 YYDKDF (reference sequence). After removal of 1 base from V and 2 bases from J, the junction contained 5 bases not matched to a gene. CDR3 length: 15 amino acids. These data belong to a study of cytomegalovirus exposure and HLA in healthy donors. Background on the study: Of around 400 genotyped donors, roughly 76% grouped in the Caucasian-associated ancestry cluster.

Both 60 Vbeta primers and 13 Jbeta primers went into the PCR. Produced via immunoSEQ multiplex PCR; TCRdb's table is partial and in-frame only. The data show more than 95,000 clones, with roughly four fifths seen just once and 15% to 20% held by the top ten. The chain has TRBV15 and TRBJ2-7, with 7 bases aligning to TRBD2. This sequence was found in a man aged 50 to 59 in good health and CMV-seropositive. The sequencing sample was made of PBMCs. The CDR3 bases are TGTGCCACCAGCAGAGGTGCCGGGGGGACCTACGAGCAGTACTTC. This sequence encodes CATSRGAGGTYEQYF.